This T cell receptor beta chain was profiled in a study of regulatory T cells in long-lasting Graves disease. The wider study: Recently diagnosed Graves' patients had received antithyroid drugs for under 3 months.

As regards this clonotype: Its antigen remains unidentified.

Sample time point: newly diagnosed GD, antithyroid drugs for less than 3 months. Extracted RNA from PBMCs served as the source of the TCR library. General study points: TCR diversity was lower in persistent Graves' patients (versus newly diagnosed ones).

Construction of the TCR beta libraries employed iRepertoire HTBI primers in conjunction with Arm-PCR of CDR3 regions. TCRdb ran MiXCR on the multiplex PCR reads and lists one entry per CDR3 protein. The data contain 200,000 to 250,000 distinct CDR3 sequences, around a fifth of them seen just once; the ten biggest clones take up 10% to 15%. These same records also appear under a second study, on T cells in Graves' hyperthyroidism and ophthalmopathy. In that study: Stable disease denoted Graves' hyperthyroidism without ophthalmopathy progression within 18 months. During a first-round RT-PCR of the TCR CDR3, the HTBI primer set was used.

This receptor was taken from a woman in her twenties or thirties with Graves disease. The sample in question was peripheral blood mononuclear cells (PBMCs), obtained at new diagnosis, from a patient treated with antithyroid drugs.

CDR3 nucleotides: TGTGCCAGCAGTGAGCTAGACAGGGGGCTGGATACTGAAGCTTTCTTT. It specifies CASSELDRGLDTEAFF. The chain carries TRBV6-2 or TRBV6-3 and TRBJ1-1, with 10 positions matching TRBD1. Unmatched junction bases numbered 11, after V lost 5 bases and J lost 5 bases. Germline V CDR1 and CDR2: MNHEY, SVGEGT. The CDR3 is 16 residues long.